Listed below are T cell receptor beta chains from one sample, sequenced in a study of blood T cell repertoires in COVID-19. Data came from immunoSEQ multiplex PCR; TCRdb stores just in-frame clones and leaves some out. The sample consists of roughly 78,000 clones, around 90% of them appearing once. The specimen sequenced was peripheral blood. The source of these receptors is a man in his forties or fifties with acute or convalescent COVID-19. CDR3s include the opening cysteine and the closing phenylalanine or tryptophan. The order of the fields is V gene, J gene, CDR3 protein.

TRBV6-6	TRBJ1-2	CASSYSTLGQSGYTF
TRBV29-1	TRBJ2-7	CSARMPGTGSGYEQYF
TRBV7-2	TRBJ2-7	CASSPRGYEQYF
TRBV3-1/TRBV3-2	TRBJ1-3	CASSQDHGSGNTIYF
TRBV4-1	TRBJ1-1	CASSPQGGNTEAFF
TRBV24-1	TRBJ2-5	CATSDFRGGETQYF
TRBV7-3	TRBJ1-5	CASSSYSNQPQHF
TRBV27	TRBJ1-5	CASSFLDRGQPQHF
TRBV6-1	TRBJ2-2	CASSEGNRGLSNTGELFF
TRBV6-5	TRBJ1-1	CASSYGPNTEAFF
TRBV11-2	TRBJ2-6	CASSLRTGTGDNVLTF
TRBV30	TRBJ1-5	CAWSVTQNQPQHF